The 15 T cell receptor beta chains listed next were all sequenced from one sample in a study of blood T cell repertoires in COVID-19. Clones were sequenced by immunoSEQ multiplex PCR, and TCRdb holds only the in-frame ones, with some missing. In the table there are some 220,000 clones, roughly 84% of which are singletons. Sequencing used peripheral blood. Every receptor here comes from an older woman who had recovered from COVID-19.

The genes are TRBV27 and TRBJ1-1; 8 bases map to TRBD1. CDR3 length equals 14 residues. From germline, CDR1 is MNHEY and CDR2 SMNVEV (reference sequence). Losses at the gene ends were 7 bases for V and 0 bases for J; bases not matched to a gene: 4. This chain's CDR3 is CASKKTGVNTEAFF. The DNA of the CDR3 is TGTGCCAGCAAAAAGACAGGGGTGAACACTGAAGCTTTCTTT.

The chain has TRBV9 and TRBJ2-4, with 7 bases identical to TRBD1. The CDR3 is 15 residues long. Per the germline V gene, CDR1 is SGDLS and CDR2 is YYNGEE. V lost 1 base to trimming and J lost 5 bases; unmatched junction nucleotides: 6. The CDR3 here is CASSVQTGPENIQYF. For the CDR3, the DNA is TGTGCCAGCAGCGTACAGACAGGGCCCGAAAACATTCAGTACTTC. Supplemented by reference TRBV9 and TRBJ2-4, the full variable domain reads DSGVTQTPKHLITATGQRVTLRCSPRSGDLSVYWYQQSLDQGLQFLIQYYNGEERAKGNILERFSAQQFPDLHSELNLSSLELGDSALYFCASSVQTGPENIQYFGAGTRLSVL.

This clone showed up just once. One end of the junction varies from germline; a read error may be responsible. This chain connects TRBV5-1 to TRBJ1-5; D is ambiguous. Germline V gene sequence: CDR1 SGHRS, CDR2 YFSETQ. The CDR3 consists of 15 residues. The CDR3 spells CASSLGVGGNQPQHF. The CDR3 nucleotides read TGCGCCAGCAGCTTGGGTGTGGGAGGCAATCAACCCCAGCATTTT.

CDR3 protein: CASRLKGQGPYEQYF. The CDR3 DNA is TGTGCCAGCAGGCTAAAGGGACAGGGTCCCTACGAGCAGTACTTC. The chain joins TRBV6-5 to TRBJ2-7; 9 bases align to TRBD1. V lost 6 bases and J lost 2; bases outside the gene matches: 8. In germline, CDR1 is MNHEY, CDR2 SVGAGI. The CDR3 has 15 residues.

J is TRBJ2-7 and V is TRBV9, with 8 bases fitting TRBD1. With V trimmed by 3 bases and J by 0 bases, 2 bases remained unmatched. This CDR3 is built from 14 residues. Germline CDR1 reads SGDLS; CDR2 reads YYNGEE. The CDR3 nucleotides read TGTGCCAGCAGCGCAGGGGGCGCCTCCTACGAGCAGTACTTC. Amino acids: CASSAGGASYEQYF.

V and J are TRBV19 and TRBJ2-5, with D possibly matching TRBD2 (5 bases). Trimming removed 3 bases from V and 5 bases from J, with 16 bases in between. Germline-derived CDR1 and CDR2 are LNHDA and SQIVND (reference sequence). This CDR3 region has 15 residues. CDR3: CASSMHVASIETQYF. CDR3 nucleotides: TGTGCCAGTAGTATGCACGTAGCGTCCATCGAGACCCAGTACTTC.

The gene calls are TRBV9 and TRBJ1-2, with TRBD1 matching over 7 bases. The CDR3 consists of 15 residues. CDR1 and CDR2 from the germline V gene are SGDLS and YYNGEE. V shed 5 bases and J 7 bases; nucleotides not matched to a gene: 14. The CDR3 reads CASRPVGGPFGGYTF. The CDR3 nucleotides are TGTGCCAGCAGGCCGGTAGGGGGCCCCTTCGGTGGCTACACCTTC. The full variable domain, rest sourced from reference TRBV9 and TRBJ1-2, is DSGVTQTPKHLITATGQRVTLRCSPRSGDLSVYWYQQSLDQGLQFLIQYYNGEERAKGNILERFSAQQFPDLHSELNLSSLELGDSALYFCASRPVGGPFGGYTFGSGTRLTVV.

The chain links TRBV5-4 to TRBJ2-1; TRBD2 agrees at 11 bases. V lost 0 bases and J lost 11; bases outside the gene matches: 7. Germline assignment: CDR1 SGHNT and CDR2 YYREEE (reference sequence). The length of the CDR3 is 15 residues. CDR3 nucleotide sequence: TGTGCCAGCAGCTTGGCGCCTAGCGGGGGGACCAAGCAGTTCTTC. This gives the protein CASSLAPSGGTKQFF.

The V call is TRBV7-2, the J call TRBJ1-2, with D perhaps matching TRBD1 (6 bases). This CDR3 is built from 14 residues. Germline assignment: CDR1 SGHTA and CDR2 FQGNSA. The V gene lost 1 base and the J gene lost 0 bases, with 6 bases spanning the gap. The CDR3 sequence: CASSLEGANYGYTF. The CDR3 DNA is TGTGCCAGCAGCTTAGAGGGGGCTAACTATGGCTACACCTTC.

The chain links TRBV5-4 to TRBJ2-7, with D unresolved. V lost 5 bases to trimming and J lost 2 bases, with 14 bases between them. The germline CDR1 and CDR2 sequences are SGHNT and YYREEE (reference sequence). This CDR3 comprises 14 residues. CDR3 in DNA: TGTGCCAGCAGTACGTTTACTAAGCCCTACGAGCAGTACTTC. It yields the protein CASSTFTKPYEQYF.

V usage is TRBV30 and J usage is TRBJ2-7, with 8 bases that match TRBD2. The junction had 3 bases not matched to a gene; V was cut back by 0 bases and J by 2 bases. CDR1 and CDR2 (germline): GTSNPN, SVGIG (reference sequence). The CDR3 extends over 14 amino acids. CDR3 DNA sequence: TGTGCCTGGAGTGTGGGCGGGGGGACCTACGAGCAGTACTTC. Translating it yields CAWSVGGGTYEQYF. The whole variable domain, remainder taken from reference TRBV30 and TRBJ2-7, is SQTIHQWPATLVQPVGSPLSLECTVEGTSNPNLYWYRQAAGRGLQLLFYSVGIGQISSEVPQNLSASRPQDRQFILSSKKLLLSDSGFYLCAWSVGGGTYEQYFGPGTRLTVT.

This chain connects TRBV5-8 to TRBJ1-1; perhaps TRBD1 as D (6 bases). V was trimmed by 5 bases and J by 10 bases, leaving 15 bases between them. The CDR3 extends over 12 amino acids. In germline, CDR1 is SGHTS, CDR2 YDEGEE. The CDR3: CASSLLQGRAFF. The CDR3 DNA follows: TGTGCCAGCAGTTTACTGCAGGGGCGAGCTTTCTTT. The complete variable domain, with remaining parts taken from reference TRBV5-8 and TRBJ1-1, reads EAGVTQSPTHLIKTRGQQATLRCSPISGHTSVYWYQQALGLGLQFLLWYDEGEERNRGNFPPRFSGRQFPNYSSELNVNALELEDSALYLCASSLLQGRAFFGQGTRLTVV.

DNA of the CDR3: TGTGCCACGGGACAGGGCTACGAGCAGTACTTC. This sequence encodes CATGQGYEQYF. The chain uses TRBV3-1 (or the pseudogene TRBV3-2) and TRBJ2-7; 9 nucleotides align to TRBD1. The V gene end was trimmed by 10 bases and the J gene end by 3 bases; junction bases not matched to a gene: 1. The CDR3 totals 11 residues. Per the germline V gene, CDR1 is LGHDT and CDR2 is YNNKEL (reference sequence).

This clone occurred once. The V and J genes are TRBV5-4 and TRBJ1-1, with D possibly TRBD1 on 5 matching bases. Germline V gene sequence: CDR1 SGHNT, CDR2 YYREEE (reference sequence). The CDR3 is 16 residues long. The germline V and J ends were trimmed by 4 bases and 0 bases, with 16 bases remaining between them. The CDR3 loop reads CASSVGSGGMNTEAFF. The CDR3 region has the DNA TGTGCCAGCAGCGTGGGTTCGGGGGGTATGAACACTGAAGCTTTCTTT.

The chain carries TRBV30 and TRBJ2-7, with D tentatively TRBD1 (6 bases). There are 14 residues in the CDR3. The V end lost 1 base, the J end lost 0 bases, and 10 bases lay between the germline ends. Germline lookup yields CDR1 GTSNPN and CDR2 SVGIG (reference sequence). The CDR3 nucleotides read TGTGCCTGGAGTGGGACAGTTAGCTCCTACGAGCAGTACTTC. This codes for CAWSGTVSSYEQYF.